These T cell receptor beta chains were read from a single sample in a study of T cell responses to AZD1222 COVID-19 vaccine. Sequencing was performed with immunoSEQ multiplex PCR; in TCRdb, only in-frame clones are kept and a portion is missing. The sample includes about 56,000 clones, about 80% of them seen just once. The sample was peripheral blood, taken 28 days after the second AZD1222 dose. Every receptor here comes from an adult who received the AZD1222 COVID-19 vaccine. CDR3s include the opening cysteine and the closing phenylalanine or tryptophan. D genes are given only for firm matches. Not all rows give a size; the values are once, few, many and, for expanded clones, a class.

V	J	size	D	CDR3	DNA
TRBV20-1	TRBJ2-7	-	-	CSARRDEQYF	TGCAGTGCCAGGAGGGACGAGCAGTACTTC
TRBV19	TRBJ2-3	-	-	CASSTGFADTQYF	TGTGCCAGTAGTACTGGGTTTGCAGATACGCAGTATTTT
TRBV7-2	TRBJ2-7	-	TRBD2	CASSVAGGPSYEQYF	TGTGCCAGCAGCGTAGCGGGAGGGCCGTCCTACGAGCAGTACTTC
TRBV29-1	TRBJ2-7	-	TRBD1	CSVYGQGISYEQYF	TGCAGCGTTTACGGACAGGGGATCTCCTACGAGCAGTACTTC
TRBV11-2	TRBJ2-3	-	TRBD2	CASSLPLAATLGTDTQYF	TGTGCCAGCAGCTTACCACTAGCGGCCACCTTGGGCACAGATACGCAGTATTTT
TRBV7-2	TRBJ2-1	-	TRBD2	CASSLGGGESYNEQFF	TGTGCCAGCAGCTTAGGCGGGGGGGAGTCCTACAATGAGCAGTTCTTC
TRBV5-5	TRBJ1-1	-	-	CASSLALGSNTEAFF	TGTGCCAGCAGCTTGGCTCTGGGTTCGAACACTGAAGCTTTCTTT
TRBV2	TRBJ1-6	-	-	CASIRGGRSYNSPLHF	TGTGCCAGCATTCGCGGGGGCAGATCCTATAATTCACCCCTCCACTTT
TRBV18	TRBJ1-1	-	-	CASSPPEGLNTEAFF	TGTGCCAGCTCACCACCGGAGGGACTGAACACTGAAGCTTTCTTT
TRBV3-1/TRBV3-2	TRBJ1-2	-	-	CASSQRDYGYTF	TGTGCCAGCAGCCAACGGGACTATGGCTACACCTTC
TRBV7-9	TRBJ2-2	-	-	CASSLEGSGELFF	TGTGCCAGCAGCTTAGAGGGGTCCGGGGAGCTGTTTTTT
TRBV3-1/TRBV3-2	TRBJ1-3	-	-	CASSQTDQGNTIYF	TGTGCCAGCAGCCAGACAGACCAAGGAAACACCATATATTTT
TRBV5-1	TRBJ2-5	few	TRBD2	CASSRTSAQETQYF	TGCGCCAGCAGCCGGACTAGCGCCCAAGAGACCCAGTACTTC
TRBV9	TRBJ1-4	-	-	CASSARYSTNEKLFF	TGTGCCAGCAGCGCCCGATACTCAACTAATGAAAAACTGTTTTTT
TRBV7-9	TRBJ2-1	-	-	CASSFSSDEQFF	TGTGCCAGCAGCTTTAGTAGCGATGAGCAGTTCTTC
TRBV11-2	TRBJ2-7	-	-	CASSYSRGSYEQYF	TGTGCCAGCAGTTATTCCCGCGGGTCTTACGAGCAGTACTTC
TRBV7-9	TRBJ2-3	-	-	CASSPRELTDTQYF	TGTGCCAGCAGCCCTAGGGAGCTTACAGATACGCAGTATTTT
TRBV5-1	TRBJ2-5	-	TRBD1	CASSLQGEETQYF	TGCGCCAGCAGCTTACAGGGGGAAGAGACCCAGTACTTC
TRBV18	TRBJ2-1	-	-	CASSQVSENNEQFF	TGTGCCAGCTCGCAAGTCAGTGAAAACAATGAGCAGTTCTTC
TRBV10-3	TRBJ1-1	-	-	CAIRTTGNTEAFF	TGTGCCATCAGAACTACAGGGAACACTGAAGCTTTCTTT